The sequence of this T cell receptor beta chain was determined in a study of blood T cell repertoires in COVID-19. Study summary: Samples of COVID-19 (acute and convalescent) were obtained from the United States, Italy and Spain. PBMCs, B-cell-depleted T cells, or T cells provided the cDNA or gDNA that made up the material.

This clone has just a few counts. Authors' methods: Estimates of nucleated cell counts were drawn from the amplification of reference gene primers. Assay used: immunoSEQ multiplex PCR; TCRdb lists only in-frame clones, some missing. The V and J calls and clone size are taken from that table; D and trimming were inferred from the DNA. The profile shows approximately 120,000 clones, approximately 80% of them singletons. This CDR3 contains 15 residues. The trim removed 4 bases at V and 6 bases at J, leaving 8 bases unmatched. Germline CDR1 and CDR2: MDHEN and SYDVKM. The chain has TRBV28 and TRBJ1-5; 8 bases align to TRBD1. The receptor's source is a woman between 50 and 59 years old with acute or convalescent COVID-19. Sequenced sample: peripheral blood. CDR3 in amino acids: CASSSQTGDRQPQHF. DNA for the CDR3: TGTGCCAGCAGTTCTCAGACAGGGGACCGTCAGCCCCAGCATTTT.